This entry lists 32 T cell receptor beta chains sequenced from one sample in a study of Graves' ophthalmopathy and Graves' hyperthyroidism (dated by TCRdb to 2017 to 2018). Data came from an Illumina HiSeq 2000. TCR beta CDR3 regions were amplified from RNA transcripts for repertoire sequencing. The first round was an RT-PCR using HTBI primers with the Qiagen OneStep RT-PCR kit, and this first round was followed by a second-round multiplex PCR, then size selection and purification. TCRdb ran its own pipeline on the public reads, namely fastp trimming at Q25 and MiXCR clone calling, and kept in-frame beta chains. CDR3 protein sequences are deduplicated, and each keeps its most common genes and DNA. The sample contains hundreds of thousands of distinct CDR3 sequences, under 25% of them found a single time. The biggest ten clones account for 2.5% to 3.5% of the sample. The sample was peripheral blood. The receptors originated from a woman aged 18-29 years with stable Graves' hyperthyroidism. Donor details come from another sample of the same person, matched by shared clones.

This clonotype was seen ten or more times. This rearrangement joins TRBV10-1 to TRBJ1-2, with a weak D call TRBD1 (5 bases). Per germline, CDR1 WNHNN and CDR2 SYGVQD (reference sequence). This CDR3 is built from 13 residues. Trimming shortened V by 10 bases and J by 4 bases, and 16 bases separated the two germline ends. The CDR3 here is CANQPGLIYGYTF. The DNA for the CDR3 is TGCGCCAACCAACCGGGACTTATCTATGGCTACACCTTC.

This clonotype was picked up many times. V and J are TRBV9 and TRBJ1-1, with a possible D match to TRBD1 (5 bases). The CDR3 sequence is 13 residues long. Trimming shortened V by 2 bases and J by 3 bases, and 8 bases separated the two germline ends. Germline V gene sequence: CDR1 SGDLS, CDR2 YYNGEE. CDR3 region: CASSVDIHTEAFF. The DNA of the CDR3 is TGTGCCAGCAGCGTGGACATCCACACTGAAGCTTTCTTT.

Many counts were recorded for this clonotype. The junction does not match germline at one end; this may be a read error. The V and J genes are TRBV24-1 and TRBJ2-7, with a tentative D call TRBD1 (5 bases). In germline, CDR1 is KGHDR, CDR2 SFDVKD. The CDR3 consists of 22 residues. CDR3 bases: TGTGCCACCAGTGAGGCCATGGGGCGTGAAGGCGGCACCCCCACCCCCCCCTACGAGCAATACTTC. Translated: CATSEAMGREGGTPTPPYEQYF.

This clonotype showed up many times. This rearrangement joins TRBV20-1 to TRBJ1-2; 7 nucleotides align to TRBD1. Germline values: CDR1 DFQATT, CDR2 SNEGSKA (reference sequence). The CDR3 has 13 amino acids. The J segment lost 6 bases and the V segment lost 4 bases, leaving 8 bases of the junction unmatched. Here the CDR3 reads CSANPRGGDGYTF. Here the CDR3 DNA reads TGCAGTGCTAACCCGCGAGGGGGCGATGGCTACACCTTC.

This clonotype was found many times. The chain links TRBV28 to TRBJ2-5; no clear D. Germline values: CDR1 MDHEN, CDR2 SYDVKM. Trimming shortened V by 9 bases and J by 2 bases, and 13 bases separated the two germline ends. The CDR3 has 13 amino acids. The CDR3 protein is CASREATQETQYF. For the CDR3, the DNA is TGTGCCAGTAGGGAAGCGACTCAAGAGACCCAGTACTTC.

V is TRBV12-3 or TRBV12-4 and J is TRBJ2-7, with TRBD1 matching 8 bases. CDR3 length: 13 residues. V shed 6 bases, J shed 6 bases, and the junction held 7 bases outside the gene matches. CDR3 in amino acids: CASSVPGQVEQYF. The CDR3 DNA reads TGTGCCAGCAGCGTACCGGGACAGGTCGAGCAGTACTTC.

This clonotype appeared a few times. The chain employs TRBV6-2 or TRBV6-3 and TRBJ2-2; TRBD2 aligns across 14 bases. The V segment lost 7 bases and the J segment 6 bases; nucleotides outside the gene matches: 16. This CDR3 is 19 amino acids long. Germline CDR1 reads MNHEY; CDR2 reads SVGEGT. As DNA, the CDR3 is TGTGCCAGCATCCCAGGCCTCAGGGGACTAGCGGGAGTCTCCGGGGAGCTGTTTTTT. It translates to CASIPGLRGLAGVSGELFF.

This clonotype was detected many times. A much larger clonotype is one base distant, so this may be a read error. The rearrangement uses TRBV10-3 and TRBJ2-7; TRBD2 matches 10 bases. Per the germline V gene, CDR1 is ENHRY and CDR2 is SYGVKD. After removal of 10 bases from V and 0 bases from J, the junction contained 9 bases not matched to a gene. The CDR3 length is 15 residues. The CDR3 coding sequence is TGTGCCACGGCTAGCGGGAGAGCGGACTCCTACGAGCAGTACTTC. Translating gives CATASGRADSYEQYF.

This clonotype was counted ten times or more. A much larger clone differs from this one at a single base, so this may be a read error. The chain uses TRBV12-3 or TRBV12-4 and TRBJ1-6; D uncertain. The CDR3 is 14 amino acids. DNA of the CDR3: TGTGCCAGCAGTTCCGTTGGTAAATTTTCACACCTCCACTTT. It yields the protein CASSSVGKFSHLHF.

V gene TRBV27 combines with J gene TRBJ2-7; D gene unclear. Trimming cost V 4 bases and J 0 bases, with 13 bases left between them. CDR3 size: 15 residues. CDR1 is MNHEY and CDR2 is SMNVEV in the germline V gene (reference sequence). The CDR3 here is CASSSSPGRSYEQYF. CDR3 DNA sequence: TGTGCCAGCAGTTCCTCCCCGGGCCGCTCCTACGAGCAGTACTTC.

CDR3 sequence (DNA): TGTGCCAGCTCACCACTGGGACAGGCGGATCAGCCCCAGCATTTT. Its protein is CASSPLGQADQPQHF. V is TRBV18 and J is TRBJ1-5; 8 bases are shared with TRBD1. With 1 base clipped from V and 5 bases from J, the junction kept 4 bases outside the gene matches. There are 15 residues in the CDR3. CDR1 is KGHSH and CDR2 is LQKENI in the germline V gene.

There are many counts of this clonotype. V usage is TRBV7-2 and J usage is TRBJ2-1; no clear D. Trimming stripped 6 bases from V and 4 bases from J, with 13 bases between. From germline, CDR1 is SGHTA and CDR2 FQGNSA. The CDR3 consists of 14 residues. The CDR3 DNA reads TGTGCCAGCAGTTTTACCGGACCATACAATGAGCAGTTCTTC. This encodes CASSFTGPYNEQFF.

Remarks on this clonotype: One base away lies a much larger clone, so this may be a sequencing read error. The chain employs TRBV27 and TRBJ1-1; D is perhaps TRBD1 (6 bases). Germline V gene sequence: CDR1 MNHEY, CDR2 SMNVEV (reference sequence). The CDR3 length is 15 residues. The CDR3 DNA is TGTGCCTGCAGTTTGCAGGGGAACTTCGGTAGTGAAGCTTTCTTT. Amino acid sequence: CACSLQGNFGSEAFF.

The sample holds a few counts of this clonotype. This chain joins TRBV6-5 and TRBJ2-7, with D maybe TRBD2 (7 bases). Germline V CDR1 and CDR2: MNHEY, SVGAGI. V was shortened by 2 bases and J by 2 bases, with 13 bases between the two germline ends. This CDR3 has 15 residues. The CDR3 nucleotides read TGTGCCAGCAGTTACGGGGCGGGGGCAACCTACGAGCAGTACTTC. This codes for CASSYGAGATYEQYF.

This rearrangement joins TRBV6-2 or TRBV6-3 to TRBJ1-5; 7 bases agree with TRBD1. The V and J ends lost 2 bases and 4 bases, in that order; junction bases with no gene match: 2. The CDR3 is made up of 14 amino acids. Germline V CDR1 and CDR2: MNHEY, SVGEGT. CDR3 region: CASSYGQENQPQHF. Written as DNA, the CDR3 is TGTGCCAGCAGTTACGGACAGGAGAATCAGCCCCAGCATTTT.

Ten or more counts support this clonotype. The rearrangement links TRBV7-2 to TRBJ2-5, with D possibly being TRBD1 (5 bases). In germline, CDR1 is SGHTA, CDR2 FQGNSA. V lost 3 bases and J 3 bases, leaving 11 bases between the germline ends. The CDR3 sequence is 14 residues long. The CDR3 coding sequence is TGTGCCAGCAGCTTCCAGGGTAGGGAAGAGACCCAGTACTTC. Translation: CASSFQGREETQYF.

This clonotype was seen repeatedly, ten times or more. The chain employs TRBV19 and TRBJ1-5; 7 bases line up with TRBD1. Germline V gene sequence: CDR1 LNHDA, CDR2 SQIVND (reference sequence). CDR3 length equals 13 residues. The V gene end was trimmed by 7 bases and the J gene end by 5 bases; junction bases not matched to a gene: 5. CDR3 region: CASTRTGYQPQHF. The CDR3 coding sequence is TGTGCCAGTACCCGGACAGGTTATCAGCCCCAGCATTTT. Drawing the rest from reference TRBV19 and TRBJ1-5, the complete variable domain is DGGITQSPKYLFRKEGQNVTLSCEQNLNHDAMYWYRQDPGQGLRLIYYSQIVNDFQKGDIAEGYSVSREKKESFPLTVTSAQKNPTAFYLCASTRTGYQPQHFGDGTRLSIL.

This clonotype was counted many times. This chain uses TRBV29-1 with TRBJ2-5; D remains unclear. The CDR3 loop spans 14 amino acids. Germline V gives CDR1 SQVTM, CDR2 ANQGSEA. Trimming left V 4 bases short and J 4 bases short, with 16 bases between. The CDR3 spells CSVVGMKVGETQYF. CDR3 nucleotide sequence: TGCAGCGTTGTAGGTATGAAGGTCGGAGAGACCCAGTACTTC.

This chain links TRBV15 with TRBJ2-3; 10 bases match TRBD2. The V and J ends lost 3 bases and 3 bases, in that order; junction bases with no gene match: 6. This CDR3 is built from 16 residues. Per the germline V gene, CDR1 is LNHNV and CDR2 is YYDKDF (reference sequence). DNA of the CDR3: TGTGCCACCAGCAGGGCCAAGACTAGCGGGACAGATACGCAGTATTTT. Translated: CATSRAKTSGTDTQYF.

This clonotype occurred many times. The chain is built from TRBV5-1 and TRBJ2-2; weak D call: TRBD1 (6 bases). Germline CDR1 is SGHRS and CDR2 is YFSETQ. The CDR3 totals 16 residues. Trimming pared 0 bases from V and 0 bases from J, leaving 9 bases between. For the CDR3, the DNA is TGCGCCAGCAGCTTGGCCCAGGGGACGAACACCGGGGAGCTGTTTTTT. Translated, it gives CASSLAQGTNTGELFF. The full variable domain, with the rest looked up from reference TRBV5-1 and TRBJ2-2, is KAGVTQTPRYLIKTRGQQVTLSCSPISGHRSVSWYQQTPGQGLQFLFEYFSETQRNKGNFPGRFSGRQFSNSRSEMNVSTLELGDSALYLCASSLAQGTNTGELFFGEGSRLTVL.

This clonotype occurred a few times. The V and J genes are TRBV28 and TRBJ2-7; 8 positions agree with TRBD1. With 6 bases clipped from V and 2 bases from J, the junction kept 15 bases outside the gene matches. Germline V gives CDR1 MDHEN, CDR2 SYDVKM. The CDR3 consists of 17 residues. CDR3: CASRPLTRQGSPYEQYF. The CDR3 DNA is TGTGCCAGCAGACCCCTGACCAGACAGGGGAGTCCCTACGAGCAGTACTTC.

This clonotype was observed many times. The CDR3 nucleotides are TGTGCCAGCAGCGCGTATGGGGCTAGCGGGGCGTACCAAGAGACCCAGTACTTC. It is translated as CASSAYGASGAYQETQYF. The chain has TRBV7-3 and TRBJ2-5; 9 bases align to TRBD2. Germline loops: CDR1 SGHTA, CDR2 FQGTGA. The CDR3 extends over 18 amino acids. With V trimmed by 5 bases and J by 0 bases, 13 bases remained unmatched.

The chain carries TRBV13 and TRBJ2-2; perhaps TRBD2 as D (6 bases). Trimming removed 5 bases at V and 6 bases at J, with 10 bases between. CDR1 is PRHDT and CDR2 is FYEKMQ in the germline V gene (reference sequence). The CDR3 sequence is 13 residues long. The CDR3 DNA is TGTGCCAGCAGCCCCTGGGGGGCCGGGGAGCTGTTTTTT. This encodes CASSPWGAGELFF.

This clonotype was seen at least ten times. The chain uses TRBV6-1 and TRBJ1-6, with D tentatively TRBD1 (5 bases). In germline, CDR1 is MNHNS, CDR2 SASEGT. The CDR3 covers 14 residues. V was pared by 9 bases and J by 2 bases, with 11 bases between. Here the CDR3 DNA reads TGTGCCAGTCGGGGGGGACCCTATAATTCACCCCTCCACTTT. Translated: CASRGGPYNSPLHF.

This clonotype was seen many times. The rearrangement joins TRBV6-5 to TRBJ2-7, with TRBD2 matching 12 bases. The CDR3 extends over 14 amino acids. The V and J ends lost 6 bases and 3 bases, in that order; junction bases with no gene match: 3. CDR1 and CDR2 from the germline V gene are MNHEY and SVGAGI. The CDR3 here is CASRTSGSSYEQYF. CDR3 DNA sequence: TGTGCCAGCAGGACTAGCGGGAGTAGCTACGAGCAGTACTTC.

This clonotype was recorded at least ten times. CDR3 nucleotides: TGCAGCGTTGAAGTTAGCGGGAGGTCTAGAACCGGGGAGCTGTTTTTT. It is translated as CSVEVSGRSRTGELFF. The chain joins TRBV29-1 to TRBJ2-2; 10 bases agree with TRBD2. The CDR3 is 16 amino acids. CDR1 is SQVTM and CDR2 is ANQGSEA in the germline V gene. The V segment lost 1 base and the J segment 5 bases; nucleotides outside the gene matches: 7.

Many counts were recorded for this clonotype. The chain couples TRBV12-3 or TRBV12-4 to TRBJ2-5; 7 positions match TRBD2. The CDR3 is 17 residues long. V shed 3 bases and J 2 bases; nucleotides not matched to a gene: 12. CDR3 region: CASSFVGRGDLQETQYF. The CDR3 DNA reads TGTGCCAGCAGTTTCGTGGGCCGGGGGGACCTTCAAGAGACCCAGTACTTC.

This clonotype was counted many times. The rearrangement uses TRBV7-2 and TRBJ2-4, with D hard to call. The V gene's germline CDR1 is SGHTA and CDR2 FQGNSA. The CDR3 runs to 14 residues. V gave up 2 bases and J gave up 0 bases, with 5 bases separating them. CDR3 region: CASSLTIAKNIQYF. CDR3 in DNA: TGTGCCAGCAGCTTAACTATAGCCAAAAACATTCAGTACTTC.

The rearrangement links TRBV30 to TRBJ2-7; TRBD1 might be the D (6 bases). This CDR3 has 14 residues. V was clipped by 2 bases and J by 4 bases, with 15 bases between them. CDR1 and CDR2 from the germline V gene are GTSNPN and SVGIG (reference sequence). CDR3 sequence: CAWSPGAVWYEQYF. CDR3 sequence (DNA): TGTGCCTGGAGTCCAGGGGCCGTCTGGTACGAGCAGTACTTC.

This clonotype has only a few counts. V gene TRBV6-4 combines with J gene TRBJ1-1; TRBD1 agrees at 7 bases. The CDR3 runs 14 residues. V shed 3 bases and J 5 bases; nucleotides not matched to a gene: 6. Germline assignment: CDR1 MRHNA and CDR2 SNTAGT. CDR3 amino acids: CASSEGGEGTEAFF. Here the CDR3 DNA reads TGTGCCAGCAGTGAAGGGGGCGAGGGAACTGAAGCTTTCTTT.

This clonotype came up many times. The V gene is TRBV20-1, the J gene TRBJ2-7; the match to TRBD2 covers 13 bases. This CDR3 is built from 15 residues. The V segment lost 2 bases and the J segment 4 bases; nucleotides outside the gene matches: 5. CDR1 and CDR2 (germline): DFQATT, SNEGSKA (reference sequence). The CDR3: CSARSGLAGDYEQYF. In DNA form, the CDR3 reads TGCAGTGCTAGATCTGGACTAGCGGGAGATTACGAGCAGTACTTC.

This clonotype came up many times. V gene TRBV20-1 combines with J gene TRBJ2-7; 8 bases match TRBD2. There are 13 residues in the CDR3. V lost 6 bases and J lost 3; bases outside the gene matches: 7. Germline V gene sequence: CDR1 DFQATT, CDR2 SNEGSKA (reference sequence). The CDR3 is CSADPGTSYEQYF. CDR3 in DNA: TGCAGTGCAGATCCCGGGACTAGCTACGAGCAGTACTTC.